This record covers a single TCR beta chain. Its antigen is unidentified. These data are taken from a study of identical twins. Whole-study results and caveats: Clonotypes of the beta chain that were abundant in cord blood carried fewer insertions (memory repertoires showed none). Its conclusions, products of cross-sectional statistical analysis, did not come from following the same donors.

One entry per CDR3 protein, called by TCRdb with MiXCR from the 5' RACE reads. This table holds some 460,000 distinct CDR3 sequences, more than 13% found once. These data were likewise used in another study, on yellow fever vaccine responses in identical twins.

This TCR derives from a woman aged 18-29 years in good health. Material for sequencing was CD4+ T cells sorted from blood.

The CDR3 nucleotides are TGTGCCAGCAGTACGCGATACAATGAGCAGTTCTTC. Protein: CASSTRYNEQFF. The chain uses TRBV6-2 or TRBV6-3 and TRBJ2-1; no clear D gene. The ends were cut back, 5 bases at V and 4 bases at J, with 6 bases in the middle. The CDR3 sequence is 12 residues long. Germline V lookup: CDR1 MNHEY, CDR2 SVGEGT.